This is a list of T cell receptor beta chains from one sample in a study of CD8+CD57+ T cells in acquired aplastic anemia. Using its own MiXCR run on the reads, TCRdb lists one record per CDR3 protein. Of some 150,000 distinct CDR3 sequences listed, about 48% are singletons. The sequencing input was sorted CD4+, CD8+, or CD8+CD57+ T cells (not recorded which) from PBMCs. These TCRs come from a human donor with aplastic anemia. CDR3s include the opening cysteine and the closing phenylalanine or tryptophan. A D gene is named only where the DNA matches it firmly.

>-|TRBJ2-2|TRBV5-6
CAGSPGTGELFF
>TRBD2|TRBJ2-1|TRBV11-1
CASSLGEVGAGRYEQFF
>-|TRBJ1-2|TRBV15
CATSTERYGYTF
>-|TRBJ2-7|TRBV15
CATSRFTGQIPQSYEQYF
>TRBD1|TRBJ1-2|TRBV20-1
CSARAGGAFGYTF
>TRBD1|TRBJ2-1|TRBV6-5
CASSSRTGGSNEQFF
>TRBD1|TRBJ2-2|TRBV20-1
CSARRTGGSANTGELFF
>-|TRBJ1-2|TRBV2
CASGLFANYGYTF
>-|TRBJ2-7|TRBV2
CASSPGGRYEQYF
>-|TRBJ2-1|TRBV9
CASSVDEGSSYNEQFF
>-|TRBJ1-2|TRBV19
CASSIQGVGYGYTF
>-|TRBJ1-4|TRBV24-1
CATSEGGNEKLFF
>TRBD2|TRBJ2-3|TRBV20-1
CSARHPGLAWDTQYF
>TRBD1|TRBJ1-1|TRBV10-3
CATRTGTTEAFF